This TCR beta chain was retrieved from a study of cytomegalovirus exposure and HLA in healthy donors. Study-wide results and caveats: Serostatus for CMV was the only available immune exposure information.

This CDR3 has 13 amino acids. The V and J ends lost 6 bases and 5 bases respectively, with 11 bases between them. Germline CDR1 and CDR2: SGHVS and FQNEAQ. PCR was performed using 60 Vbeta and 13 Jbeta primers. Generated by immunoSEQ multiplex PCR, the TCRdb table keeps only in-frame clones and is missing some. The sample contains roughly 160,000 clones, around 80% of which appear only once. With regard to this clone: Its matching antigen is unknown.

This sequence joins TRBV7-8 and TRBJ2-1, with D uncertain. The clonotype was recovered from a man in his forties in good health and CMV-seronegative. Sequencing input: PBMCs. In DNA, the CDR3 is TGTGCCAGCAGACGCACAGACCACAATGAGCAGTTCTTC. It encodes CASRRTDHNEQFF.